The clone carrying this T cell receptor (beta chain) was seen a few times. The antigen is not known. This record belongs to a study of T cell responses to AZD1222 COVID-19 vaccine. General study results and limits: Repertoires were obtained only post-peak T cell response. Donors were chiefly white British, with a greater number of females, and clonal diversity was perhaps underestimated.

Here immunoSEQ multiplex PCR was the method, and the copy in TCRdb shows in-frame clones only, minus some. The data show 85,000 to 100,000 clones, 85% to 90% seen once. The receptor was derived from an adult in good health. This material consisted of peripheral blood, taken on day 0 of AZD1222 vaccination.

The CDR3, as DNA: TGCAGCGCGCAATCGACAGGGAAATACTATGGCTACACCTTC. Its translation: CSAQSTGKYYGYTF. The chain joins TRBV29-1 to TRBJ1-2, with 7 bases matching TRBD1. Per the germline V gene, CDR1 is SQVTM and CDR2 is ANQGSEA. The CDR3 has 14 amino acids. Trimming at V came to 7 bases and at J to 3 bases, leaving 11 bases not matched to a gene.